Sequencing of this TCR beta chain was carried out in a study of blood T cell repertoires in COVID-19. Assay used: immunoSEQ multiplex PCR; TCRdb lists only in-frame clones, some missing. The table lists roughly 250,000 clones, approximately 85% of them singletons. Germline V gives CDR1 SGDLS, CDR2 YYNGEE. Trimming shortened V by 0 bases and J by 1 base, and 13 bases separated the two germline ends. The CDR3 loop spans 16 amino acids. V is TRBV9 and J is TRBJ1-1; no clear D. Sample: peripheral blood. This sequence was found in a man aged 35 to 55 with acute or convalescent COVID-19. The DNA for the CDR3 is TGTGCCAGCAGCGTAGTCACAGTGCCAAGGAACACTGAAGCTTTCTTT. As protein: CASSVVTVPRNTEAFF.